A single sample is the source of the 25 T cell receptor beta chains below, sequenced in a study of CD8+ T cells in alopecia areata. Extraction and reverse transcription of RNA yielded cDNA as the sequencing template. Generated by immunoSEQ multiplex PCR, the TCRdb table keeps only in-frame clones and is missing some. Among about 180,000 clones, approximately 50% were seen once, and the ten largest hold around 10%. Treatment indicated: oral pan-JAK inhibitor, 5-10 mg twice daily. Sequenced material: CD8+ T cells sorted from blood, taken between weeks 51 and 52, from a patient treated with tofacitinib. The receptors come from a human donor with alopecia areata.

This chain connects TRBV5-6 to TRBJ1-2; 8 nucleotides align to TRBD1. V was clipped by 5 bases and J by 6 bases; unmatched bases: 15. This CDR3 contains 16 residues. Germline V gene sequence: CDR1 SGHDT, CDR2 YYEEEE. CDR3 nucleotide sequence: TGTGCCAGCAGACCTTTCGCGACAGGGGAGGTTCATGGCTACACCTTC. Translated, it gives CASRPFATGEVHGYTF.

This clone has a handful of counts. The chain employs TRBV5-1 and TRBJ2-5; 7 positions match TRBD1. CDR3 length: 15 amino acids. Germline CDR1 and CDR2: SGHRS and YFSETQ. Trimming cost V 4 bases and J 5 bases; bases outside gene matches: 11. DNA for the CDR3: TGCGCCAGCAGCCCAGGACAGGTACTTCAGGAGACCCAGTACTTC. This gives the protein CASSPGQVLQETQYF.

The V gene is TRBV11-2, the J gene TRBJ2-2; a possible D gene is TRBD1 (5 bases). V dropped 0 bases and J dropped 0 bases, with 11 bases sitting between them. Germline CDR1 and CDR2: SGHAT and FQNNGV. This CDR3 is built from 17 residues. The CDR3 loop is CASSLEADTANTGELFF. Written as DNA, the CDR3 is TGTGCCAGCAGCTTAGAGGCGGACACCGCGAACACCGGGGAGCTGTTTTTT.

The genes are TRBV19 and TRBJ1-2; TRBD1 might be the D (5 bases). V lost 8 bases, J lost 3 bases, and 10 bases lay in between. Germline lookup yields CDR1 LNHDA and CDR2 SQIVND (reference sequence). The CDR3 is made up of 12 amino acids. The CDR3 spells CASGFRDYGYTF. DNA for the CDR3: TGTGCCAGTGGTTTCAGGGACTATGGCTACACCTTC.

This chain links TRBV30 with TRBJ1-1; D may be TRBD1 (6 bases). V shed 7 bases and J shed 2 bases, with 8 bases lying between them. Looked up from germline, CDR1 is GTSNPN and CDR2 is SVGIG (reference sequence). The CDR3 runs to 11 residues. The DNA for the CDR3 is TGTGCCTCGACAGGAAACACTGAAGCTTTCTTT. Its translation is CASTGNTEAFF.

There are a few counts of this clone. The chain has TRBV29-1 and TRBJ2-5; D is uncertain. CDR1 is SQVTM, CDR2 ANQGSEA, per germline. The CDR3 is 12 amino acids. Trimming took off 0 bases at V and 5 bases at J, with 7 bases between the two ends. CDR3 sequence: CSVEDQGETQYF. DNA for the CDR3: TGCAGCGTTGAAGATCAAGGGGAGACCCAGTACTTC.

V is TRBV19 and J is TRBJ2-7; 8 bases align to TRBD2. Germline V gene data show CDR1 as LNHDA and CDR2 as SQIVND (reference sequence). The V gene end was trimmed by 0 bases and the J gene end by 3 bases; junction bases not matched to a gene: 4. This CDR3 is built from 15 residues. CDR3 in amino acids: CASSIDGTSIYEQYF. The CDR3 DNA sequence: TGTGCCAGTAGTATAGATGGGACTAGTATCTACGAGCAGTACTTC.

As DNA, the CDR3 is TGTGCCAGCAGCTGGACTAGCGGAGCGGTCAAGCAGTACTTC. It translates to CASSWTSGAVKQYF. This chain connects TRBV5-6 to TRBJ2-7; 10 bases line up with TRBD2. The CDR3 covers 14 residues. The germline V gene has CDR1 SGHDT and CDR2 YYEEEE. The V and J ends lost 3 bases and 8 bases, in that order; junction bases with no gene match: 8. The entire variable domain, with the rest obtained from reference TRBV5-6 and TRBJ2-7, is as follows: DAGVTQSPTHLIKTRGQQVTLRCSPKSGHDTVSWYQQALGQGPQFIFQYYEEEERQRGNFPDRFSGHQFPNYSSELNVNALLLGDSALYLCASSWTSGAVKQYFGPGTRLTVT.

The genes are TRBV5-6 and TRBJ1-5, with 9 positions matching TRBD1. The CDR3 has 16 residues. Looked up from germline, CDR1 is SGHDT and CDR2 is YYEEEE. Trimming at V came to 0 bases and at J to 6 bases, leaving 7 bases not matched to a gene. The CDR3 sequence is CASSLAETGGVQPQHF. The CDR3 DNA follows: TGTGCCAGCAGCTTGGCCGAGACAGGGGGAGTTCAGCCCCAGCATTTT.

This clone was recorded a few times. The CDR3 spells CASHPSLSGGTYEQYF. The DNA for the CDR3 is TGTGCCAGCCATCCATCCTTATCCGGAGGGACCTACGAGCAGTACTTC. V gene TRBV6-6 combines with J gene TRBJ2-7; possible D gene TRBD2, 6 bases. V lost 8 bases and J lost 2, with 22 bases in between. This CDR3 comprises 16 residues. The V gene's germline CDR1 is MNHNY and CDR2 SVGAGI (reference sequence).

This chain joins TRBV2 and TRBJ2-5, with unresolved D. CDR1 is SNHLY, CDR2 FYNNEI, per germline. V lost 4 bases and J 2 bases, leaving 8 bases between the germline ends. This CDR3 is 13 amino acids long. In DNA, the CDR3 is TGTGCCAGCAGTGTTCAGGTTCAAGAGACCCAGTACTTC. Translation gives CASSVQVQETQYF.

The J gene is TRBJ1-2, the V gene TRBV29-1; D gene ambiguous. The CDR3 extends over 12 amino acids. Germline values: CDR1 SQVTM, CDR2 ANQGSEA. The ends were cut back, 7 bases at V and 5 bases at J, with 14 bases in the middle. The CDR3 nucleotides read TGCAGCGGGCAGACGGGAAATTATGGCTACACCTTC. Translation: CSGQTGNYGYTF.

V and J are TRBV7-2 and TRBJ2-1; TRBD1 or TRBD2 may be the D gene (5 bases each). Germline CDR1 SGHTA, CDR2 FQGNSA. With 3 bases removed from V and 8 bases from J, the gap between germline ends came to 11 bases. The CDR3 totals 13 residues. In DNA form, the CDR3 reads TGTGCCAGCAGCTTGGGGCAGAGGGATGAGCAGTTCTTC. This gives the protein CASSLGQRDEQFF.

V is TRBV4-2 and J is TRBJ1-3; D not certain. The germline CDR1 and CDR2 sequences are LGHNA and YNFKEQ. The CDR3 totals 13 residues. V was cut by 0 bases and J by 3 bases, with 3 bases left in between. The CDR3 DNA is TGTGCCAGCAGCCAAGAGTATGGAAACACCATATATTTT. It codes for CASSQEYGNTIYF.

The CDR3 DNA reads as TGTGCCAGCAGTTACGAGGGGGACTCGGGGGAGCAGTACTTC. Its protein is CASSYEGDSGEQYF. This chain uses TRBV6-5 with TRBJ2-7; D tentatively fits TRBD1 or TRBD2 (6 bases each). Per the germline V gene, CDR1 is MNHEY and CDR2 is SVGAGI. This CDR3 contains 14 residues. Between the trimmed V and J ends, which lost 2 bases and 7 bases, there was a span of 15 bases.

J is TRBJ1-1 and V is TRBV6-5; a weak D match, TRBD1 (6 bases). V shed 0 bases and J shed 4 bases, with 12 bases lying between them. Per germline, CDR1 MNHEY and CDR2 SVGAGI. CDR3 length: 15 amino acids. The CDR3 DNA sequence: TGTGCCAGCAGTTACTCACAGGGCTTTTTCACTGAAGCTTTCTTT. Amino acids: CASSYSQGFFTEAFF.

This clone was observed a handful of times. The V gene is TRBV29-1, the J gene TRBJ2-1; 7 bases fit TRBD1. Germline CDR1 and CDR2: SQVTM and ANQGSEA. This CDR3 is 13 amino acids long. V lost 4 bases to trimming and J lost 2 bases; unmatched junction nucleotides: 2. The CDR3 nucleotides read TGCAGCGTTGTCGGGACAGCCTACAATGAGCAGTTCTTC. Its translation is CSVVGTAYNEQFF.

V is TRBV7-6 and J is TRBJ1-6; perhaps TRBD1 as D (5 bases). V gave up 5 bases and J gave up 5 bases, with 19 bases separating them. CDR1 is SGHVS and CDR2 is FNYEAQ in the germline V gene. This CDR3 is built from 17 residues. CDR3 nucleotide sequence: TGTGCCAGCAGCCAATCCTGGGGTGGAGGGGATAATTCACCCCTCCACTTT. Protein product: CASSQSWGGGDNSPLHF.

This clone was seen more than once but under ten times. J is TRBJ2-7 and V is TRBV18, with D unclear. The germline V and J ends were trimmed by 0 bases and 6 bases, with 12 bases remaining between them. Germline V gives CDR1 KGHSH, CDR2 LQKENI. This CDR3 comprises 14 residues. This CDR3 reads CASSPPTRTTEQYF. As DNA, the CDR3 is TGTGCCAGCTCACCACCTACTCGGACCACCGAGCAGTACTTC.

The chain is built from TRBV7-3 and TRBJ2-4; 14 positions match TRBD2. The CDR3 totals 17 residues. Germline CDR1 and CDR2: SGHTA and FQGTGA. Trimming at V came to 9 bases and at J to 1 base, leaving 8 bases not matched to a gene. The CDR3 region is CASPGTSGGLAKNIQYF. In DNA form, the CDR3 reads TGTGCCAGTCCCGGGACTAGCGGGGGATTGGCCAAAAACATTCAGTACTTC.

The V call is TRBV6-5, the J call TRBJ1-6; TRBD1 is a possible D gene (6 bases). Per germline, CDR1 MNHEY and CDR2 SVGAGI. V shed 3 bases and J shed 8 bases, with 11 bases lying between them. This CDR3 contains 14 residues. CDR3 amino acids: CASSYGGGDSPLHF. The CDR3 DNA sequence: TGTGCCAGCAGTTATGGGGGCGGGGATTCACCCCTCCACTTT.

This chain links TRBV7-9 with TRBJ2-7; D is ambiguous. The CDR3 runs to 13 residues. Trimming took off 1 base at V and 4 bases at J, with 8 bases between the two ends. Per the germline V gene, CDR1 is SEHNR and CDR2 is FQNEAQ (reference sequence). The CDR3 sequence is CASSLVGTYEQYF. In DNA, the CDR3 is TGTGCCAGCAGCTTAGTCGGCACTTACGAGCAGTACTTC.

This chain uses TRBV27 with TRBJ2-7; D unclear. V shed 5 bases and J shed 6 bases, with 11 bases lying between them. The germline gives CDR1 MNHEY, CDR2 SMNVEV (reference sequence). This CDR3 is built from 12 residues. CDR3 DNA: TGTGCCAGCAGTGTAGTGTTCGGCGAGCAGTACTTC. Its protein is CASSVVFGEQYF.

This rearrangement joins TRBV2 to TRBJ2-7; tentatively, D is TRBD1 (6 bases). The CDR3 has 15 residues. Germline V CDR1 and CDR2: SNHLY, FYNNEI. V shed 6 bases and J shed 2 bases, with 17 bases lying between them. CDR3 DNA: TGTGCCAGCAGCGAACAGGGCAACCCTACCTACGAGCAGTACTTC. Residues: CASSEQGNPTYEQYF.

The J gene is TRBJ1-1, the V gene TRBV5-1; D is ambiguous. Deletions cut 1 base from V and 0 bases from J, with 10 bases between. From germline, CDR1 is SGHRS and CDR2 YFSETQ. The CDR3 is made up of 15 amino acids. This CDR3 reads CASSLFSGLNTEAFF. DNA for the CDR3: TGCGCCAGCAGCTTGTTTTCAGGTTTGAACACTGAAGCTTTCTTT.